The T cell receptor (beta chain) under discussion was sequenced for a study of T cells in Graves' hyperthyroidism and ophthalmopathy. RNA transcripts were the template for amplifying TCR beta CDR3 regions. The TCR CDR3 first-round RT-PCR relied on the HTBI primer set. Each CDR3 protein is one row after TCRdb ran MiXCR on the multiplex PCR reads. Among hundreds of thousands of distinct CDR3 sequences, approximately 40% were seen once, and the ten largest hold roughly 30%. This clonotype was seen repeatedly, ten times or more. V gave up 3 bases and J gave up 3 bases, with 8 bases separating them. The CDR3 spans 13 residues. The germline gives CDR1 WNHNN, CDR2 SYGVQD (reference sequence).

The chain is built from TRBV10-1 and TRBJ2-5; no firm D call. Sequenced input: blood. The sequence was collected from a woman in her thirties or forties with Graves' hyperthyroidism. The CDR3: CASSDRTKETQYF. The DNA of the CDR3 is TGCGCCAGCAGTGACCGCACTAAAGAGACCCAGTACTTC.